This T cell receptor (beta chain) was sequenced during a study of OX40 agonist ivuxolimab in advanced cancers. Study context: Patients assigned to dose escalation were diagnosed with hepatocellular carcinoma, melanoma, renal cell or head and neck cancer. At approximately 80% male, the cohort had a mean age of 60 years, ranging from about 23 to 79.

Findings of the study overall: With doses of 0.1-3.0 mg/kg, partial responders showed among the lowest clonal expansion.

The repertoire was sequenced with immunoSEQ multiplex PCR; TCRdb's copy has only in-frame clones and lacks some. The sample lists about 130,000 clones; just under 95% were seen once. Details on this clone: Its antigen is currently unknown.

The ends were cut back, 0 bases at V and 4 bases at J, with 6 bases in the middle. The CDR3 runs 13 residues. Germline V CDR1 and CDR2: SEHNR, FQNEAQ (reference sequence). The sequenced sample was CD4+ or CD8+ T cells sorted from blood, obtained in a trial of the OX40 agonist ivuxolimab. The TCR sequence derives from an adult with an advanced solid tumor such as melanoma, head and neck, liver or kidney cancer. The V gene is TRBV7-9, the J gene TRBJ2-5; the D is unclear. In DNA, the CDR3 is TGTGCCAGCAGCTTAGCAGCGTTAGAGACCCAGTACTTC. Protein sequence: CASSLAALETQYF.